These 18 T cell receptor beta chains originate from one sample sequenced in a study of blood T cell repertoires in COVID-19. Some clones are missing from TCRdb's copy, which holds only in-frame ones; the method was immunoSEQ multiplex PCR. The data show 200,000 to 250,000 clones, with over 75% seen just once and 1.5% to 2% held by the top ten. The specimen sequenced was peripheral blood. The receptors originated from a man between 35 and 55 years old with active or convalescent COVID-19.

The CDR3 sequence: CASSFRGYGYTF. CDR3 DNA sequence: TGTGCCAGCAGTTTTAGGGGCTATGGCTACACCTTC. The gene calls are TRBV28 and TRBJ1-2; TRBD1 is a possible D gene (5 bases). Trimming cost V 3 bases and J 4 bases, with 6 bases left between them. Germline-derived CDR1 and CDR2 are MDHEN and SYDVKM. This CDR3 has 12 residues.

The chain's CDR3 is CASSSNGVGLPPGNQPQHF. CDR3 coding DNA: TGTGCCAGCAGTTCCAACGGAGTGGGGTTGCCTCCGGGGAATCAGCCCCAGCATTTT. The chain recombines TRBV27 with TRBJ1-5; no clear D. Trimming removed 4 bases from V and 4 bases from J, with 26 bases in between. From germline, CDR1 is MNHEY and CDR2 SMNVEV (reference sequence). This CDR3 comprises 19 residues.

The CDR3 loop reads CASSPPNDMGSYNEQFF. Here the CDR3 DNA reads TGTGCCAGCAGTCCACCGAACGACATGGGCTCCTACAATGAGCAGTTCTTC. This chain uses TRBV6-6 with TRBJ2-1, with no clear D. V dropped 5 bases and J dropped 0 bases, with 17 bases sitting between them. CDR1 is MNHNY and CDR2 is SVGAGI in the germline V gene (reference sequence). This CDR3 has 17 amino acids.

V is TRBV5-6 and J is TRBJ1-2; maybe TRBD1 (5 bases). Germline CDR1 SGHDT, CDR2 YYEEEE. V lost 4 bases and J lost 4, with 14 bases in between. The CDR3 runs to 14 residues. In nucleotides, the CDR3 is TGTGCCAGCAGCCCCCCGGGGGGATTCTATGGCTACACCTTC. As protein: CASSPPGGFYGYTF.

The chain combines TRBV6-6 with TRBJ1-6; 7 nucleotides align to TRBD1. Germline CDR1 is MNHNY and CDR2 is SVGAGI (reference sequence). This CDR3 comprises 15 residues. V shed 2 bases and J 5 bases; nucleotides not matched to a gene: 3. The CDR3 spells CASSYGTANNSPLHF. Here the CDR3 DNA reads TGTGCCAGCAGTTACGGGACAGCAAATAATTCACCCCTCCACTTT.

The genes are TRBV7-9 and TRBJ1-6; TRBD1 matches 8 bases. V dropped 4 bases and J dropped 1; count of bases not matched to a gene: 6. Germline V gives CDR1 SEHNR, CDR2 FQNEAQ (reference sequence). The CDR3 is made up of 17 amino acids. The DNA for the CDR3 is TGTGCCAGCAGCTCCGGACAGGGAGGTTCCTATAATTCACCCCTCCACTTT. Translated: CASSSGQGGSYNSPLHF.

The CDR3: CASSPNSWDTQYF. The CDR3 DNA follows: TGTGCCAGCAGCCCAAACTCGTGGGATACGCAGTATTTT. The gene calls are TRBV3-1 (or the pseudogene TRBV3-2) and TRBJ2-3; D is uncertain. Per the germline V gene, CDR1 is LGHDT and CDR2 is YNNKEL (reference sequence). With 4 bases removed from V and 6 bases from J, the gap between germline ends came to 11 bases. The CDR3 has 13 amino acids.

This clone showed up just once. The rearrangement uses TRBV7-9 and TRBJ1-2, with D perhaps matching TRBD1 (5 bases). Per the germline V gene, CDR1 is SEHNR and CDR2 is FQNEAQ (reference sequence). Between the trimmed V and J ends, which lost 8 bases and 7 bases, there was a span of 11 bases. The CDR3 sequence is 11 residues long. The CDR3 reads CASGQGGGYTF. In DNA form, the CDR3 reads TGTGCCAGCGGCCAGGGTGGTGGCTACACCTTC.

Written as DNA, the CDR3 is TGTGCCAGCAGCCAGGGACAGGAGAATTCACCCCTCCACTTT. Its protein product is CASSQGQENSPLHF. This chain uses TRBV28 with TRBJ1-6, with 8 bases fitting TRBD1. The CDR3 runs 14 residues. Unmatched junction bases numbered 5, after V lost 6 bases and J lost 7 bases. Germline CDR1 reads MDHEN; CDR2 reads SYDVKM.

The chain has TRBV5-4 and TRBJ2-5, with D possibly matching TRBD2 (6 bases). V shed 0 bases and J shed 5 bases, with 14 bases lying between them. The CDR3 has 15 residues. The V gene's germline CDR1 is SGHNT and CDR2 YYREEE (reference sequence). Here the CDR3 DNA reads TGTGCCAGCAGCTTGGCGGCCTTCGCGGGGGAGACCCAGTACTTC. Residues: CASSLAAFAGETQYF.

This chain joins TRBV9 and TRBJ1-3; no reliable D call. Germline V gene lookup returns CDR1 SGDLS and CDR2 YYNGEE. The CDR3 has 13 residues. Deletions cut 7 bases from V and 0 bases from J, with 8 bases between. CDR3 in DNA: TGTGCCAGCGGACTGAGCTCTGGAAACACCATATATTTT. As protein: CASGLSSGNTIYF.

The chain uses TRBV19 and TRBJ1-4, with D unresolved. Germline V gene sequence: CDR1 LNHDA, CDR2 SQIVND (reference sequence). The CDR3 runs 15 residues. The germline V and J ends were trimmed by 6 bases and 6 bases, with 17 bases remaining between them. The CDR3 loop is CASRTWAGGDEKLFF. The CDR3 DNA follows: TGTGCCAGTAGGACATGGGCAGGCGGGGATGAAAAACTGTTTTTT.

This rearrangement joins TRBV28 to TRBJ1-1; D not certain. V was pared by 5 bases and J by 1 base, with 11 bases between. CDR3 length equals 14 residues. CDR1 and CDR2 (germline): MDHEN, SYDVKM. The CDR3 nucleotides are TGTGCCAGCAGTAGAAGGCGGGAGAACACTGAAGCTTTCTTT. It specifies CASSRRRENTEAFF.

The chain couples TRBV28 to TRBJ1-2; 9 bases align to TRBD1. CDR1 MDHEN and CDR2 SYDVKM come from the germline V gene. V lost 5 bases and J lost 5; bases outside the gene matches: 9. This CDR3 has 15 amino acids. CDR3 nucleotide sequence: TGTGCCAGCAGTCCAGGCGGGACAGGGCGTTATGGCTACACCTTC. Amino acids: CASSPGGTGRYGYTF.

The chain couples TRBV28 to TRBJ1-1; D unresolved. The V gene's germline CDR1 is MDHEN and CDR2 SYDVKM. Trimming took off 11 bases at V and 7 bases at J, with 17 bases between the two ends. The CDR3 length is 12 residues. The CDR3 loop reads CASRRSTSEAFF. In DNA form, the CDR3 reads TGTGCCTCTCGCCGGAGTACAAGTGAAGCTTTCTTT.

V gene TRBV28 combines with J gene TRBJ2-3; D perhaps matches TRBD2 (6 bases). The V end lost 3 bases, the J end lost 8 bases, and 9 bases lay between the germline ends. Germline V gene lookup returns CDR1 MDHEN and CDR2 SYDVKM. This CDR3 contains 12 residues. CDR3 sequence reads: CASSFGEATQYF. As DNA, the CDR3 is TGTGCCAGCAGTTTTGGGGAGGCTACGCAGTATTTT.

V usage is TRBV6-1 and J usage is TRBJ1-2; D remains ambiguous. This CDR3 contains 11 residues. Germline V gene lookup returns CDR1 MNHNS and CDR2 SASEGT. The germline V and J ends were trimmed by 2 bases and 6 bases, with 4 bases remaining between them. The CDR3 protein is CASSERDGYTF. The CDR3 DNA is TGTGCCAGCAGTGAACGCGATGGCTACACCTTC.

The CDR3 DNA is TGCGCCAGCAGCCAAGGGTACAGGGAGGGGAATGAAAAACTGTTTTTT. It specifies CASSQGYREGNEKLFF. The chain combines TRBV4-1 with TRBJ1-4; a weak D match, TRBD1 (6 bases). CDR3 length equals 16 residues. Germline loops: CDR1 MGHRA, CDR2 YSYEKL. V dropped 1 base and J dropped 5 bases, with 14 bases sitting between them.